Below, 28 T cell receptor beta chains from the same sample are listed, as sequenced in a study of blood T cell repertoires in COVID-19. Clones were read by immunoSEQ multiplex PCR, and TCRdb kept only the in-frame ones, dropping some. The sample lists about 50,000 clones, around nine tenths occurring once. Sample: peripheral blood. These receptor sequences come from a middle-aged man with acute or convalescent COVID-19.

J is TRBJ1-2 and V is TRBV2; 9 positions agree with TRBD1. This CDR3 spans 13 amino acids. The V gene's germline CDR1 is SNHLY and CDR2 FYNNEI. Unmatched junction bases numbered 5, after V lost 8 bases and J lost 4 bases. The CDR3 DNA follows: TGTGCCAGCCCCGAACAGGGGGCCTATGGCTACACCTTC. Protein: CASPEQGAYGYTF.

This sequence joins TRBV7-9 and TRBJ1-6; 7 nucleotides match TRBD1. CDR3 size: 15 residues. The germline CDR1 and CDR2 sequences are SEHNR and FQNEAQ (reference sequence). V trimming: 5 bases; J trimming: 4 bases; junction bases outside the gene matches: 5. Here the CDR3 DNA reads TGTGCCAGCAGCACCCAGACAGGGTATAATTCACCCCTCCACTTT. As protein: CASSTQTGYNSPLHF.

The V and J genes are TRBV6-1 and TRBJ1-6; the match to TRBD1 covers 9 bases. Germline V gives CDR1 MNHNS, CDR2 SASEGT. V trimming: 4 bases; J trimming: 9 bases; junction bases outside the gene matches: 10. The CDR3 length is 16 residues. The CDR3 protein is CASSAQQGASRSPLHF. CDR3 DNA sequence: TGTGCCAGCAGTGCCCAACAGGGGGCGAGTCGTTCACCCCTCCACTTT.

The CDR3 protein is CASSQVVARGNEQFF. DNA of the CDR3: TGTGCCAGCAGCCAAGTCGTGGCCAGGGGGAATGAGCAGTTCTTC. The gene calls are TRBV14 and TRBJ2-1; 7 nucleotides match TRBD1. This CDR3 is 15 amino acids long. Germline CDR1 is SGHDN and CDR2 is FVKESK. V shed 1 base and J 7 bases; nucleotides not matched to a gene: 7. The entire variable domain, with the rest obtained from reference TRBV14 and TRBJ2-1, is as follows: EAGVTQFPSHSVIEKGQTVTLRCDPISGHDNLYWYRRVMGKEIKFLLHFVKESKQDESGMPNNRFLAERTGGTYSTLKVQPAELEDSGVYFCASSQVVARGNEQFFGPGTRLTVL.

The V and J genes are TRBV5-1 and TRBJ2-1; 7 nucleotides match TRBD2. CDR3 size: 15 residues. Germline lookup yields CDR1 SGHRS and CDR2 YFSETQ. With 0 bases clipped from V and 3 bases from J, the junction kept 3 bases outside the gene matches. CDR3 loop: CASSLAQRDYNEQFF. CDR3 bases: TGCGCCAGCAGCTTGGCCCAGCGGGACTACAATGAGCAGTTCTTC.

V and J are TRBV7-3 and TRBJ2-3; maybe TRBD2 (5 bases). The length of the CDR3 is 12 residues. V lost 4 bases, J lost 15 bases, and 17 bases lay in between. Per the germline V gene, CDR1 is SGHTA and CDR2 is FQGTGA. CDR3 amino acids: CASSWSGGGQYF. CDR3 coding DNA: TGTGCCAGCAGCTGGAGTGGAGGAGGCCAATATTTT. Full variable domain (outside the CDR3, taken from reference TRBV7-3 and TRBJ2-3): GAGVSQTPSNKVTEKGKYVELRCDPISGHTALYWYRQSLGQGPEFLIYFQGTGAADDSGLPNDRFFAVRPEGSVSTLKIQRTERGDSAVYLCASSWSGGGQYFGPGTRLTVL.

The V gene is TRBV24-1, the J gene TRBJ2-7, with a tentative D call TRBD2 (5 bases). Between the trimmed V and J ends, which lost 6 bases and 3 bases, there was a span of 20 bases. Germline V gene sequence: CDR1 KGHDR, CDR2 SFDVKD. The CDR3 is made up of 16 amino acids. The CDR3 DNA is TGTGCCACCAGTACGGCGGTGACTAAAAACTTCTACGAGCAGTACTTC. Amino acid sequence: CATSTAVTKNFYEQYF.

V and J are TRBV2 and TRBJ2-1; 10 bases fit TRBD2. Germline CDR1 reads SNHLY; CDR2 reads FYNNEI. J lost 7 bases, V lost 7 bases, and 16 bases had no gene match. This CDR3 is 17 amino acids long. The CDR3 sequence is CASNSELAGRKGNEQFF. CDR3 sequence (DNA): TGTGCCAGCAACTCGGAACTAGCGGGACGAAAGGGTAATGAGCAGTTCTTC.

V and J are TRBV5-1 and TRBJ1-4; TRBD1 aligns across 8 bases. V lost 3 bases, J lost 3 bases, and 7 bases stayed unmatched. This CDR3 is built from 16 residues. Germline lookup yields CDR1 SGHRS and CDR2 YFSETQ. The CDR3 sequence is CASSSQGAGANEKLFF. The CDR3 bases are TGCGCCAGCAGCTCGCAGGGGGCGGGAGCTAATGAAAAACTGTTTTTT.

The genes are TRBV5-1 and TRBJ2-5, with a tentative D call TRBD2 (6 bases). This CDR3 has 16 residues. Germline V gives CDR1 SGHRS, CDR2 YFSETQ. With 2 bases removed from V and 0 bases from J, the gap between germline ends came to 14 bases. The CDR3 sequence: CASSFLDSGYQETQYF. The CDR3 DNA follows: TGCGCCAGCAGCTTCCTTGATAGCGGCTACCAAGAGACCCAGTACTTC.

The chain carries TRBV19 and TRBJ2-3, with D possibly TRBD2 on 6 matching bases. The length of the CDR3 is 15 residues. Trimming cost V 5 bases and J 0 bases, with 12 bases left between them. Germline V lookup: CDR1 LNHDA, CDR2 SQIVND (reference sequence). CDR3 protein: CASSYTSRSTDTQYF. CDR3 coding DNA: TGTGCCAGTAGTTATACTAGCCGGAGCACAGATACGCAGTATTTT.

The rearrangement joins TRBV3-1 (or the pseudogene TRBV3-2) to TRBJ1-3; 8 bases are shared with TRBD1. V lost 4 bases, J lost 0 bases, and 5 bases stayed unmatched. The germline V gene encodes CDR1 LGHDT and CDR2 YNNKEL (reference sequence). This CDR3 has 16 residues. The CDR3: CASSRWTGSSGNTIYF. In nucleotides, the CDR3 is TGTGCCAGCAGCCGATGGACAGGGAGCTCTGGAAACACCATATATTTT.

The CDR3 protein is CASSSRLENTGELFF. The CDR3, as DNA: TGCGCCAGCAGCTCAAGACTGGAGAACACCGGGGAGCTGTTTTTT. The V call is TRBV5-1, the J call TRBJ2-2; D remains unclear. Trimming removed 3 bases from V and 1 base from J, with 10 bases in between. The CDR3 is made up of 15 amino acids. The germline V gene has CDR1 SGHRS and CDR2 YFSETQ.

The V call is TRBV27, the J call TRBJ2-1; 10 bases are a match to TRBD2. The CDR3 totals 16 residues. V lost 3 bases to trimming and J lost 7 bases; unmatched junction nucleotides: 9. Germline assignment: CDR1 MNHEY and CDR2 SMNVEV (reference sequence). This CDR3 reads CASSFRSGRANNEQFF. The CDR3 nucleotides are TGTGCCAGCAGTTTTCGGAGCGGGAGGGCCAATAATGAGCAGTTCTTC.

The rearrangement joins TRBV30 to TRBJ2-5, with 10 positions matching TRBD2. CDR3 length equals 15 residues. The germline CDR1 and CDR2 sequences are GTSNPN and SVGIG (reference sequence). V was clipped by 7 bases and J by 0 bases; unmatched bases: 8. CDR3 sequence reads: CAFRLAGQYQETQYF. The CDR3 DNA reads as TGTGCCTTCAGACTAGCGGGCCAGTACCAAGAGACCCAGTACTTC.

This sequence joins TRBV7-2 and TRBJ1-2; 10 bases map to TRBD1. CDR3 length equals 14 residues. The ends lost 4 bases at V and 5 bases at J; junction bases unmatched: 4. Germline V gene lookup returns CDR1 SGHTA and CDR2 FQGNSA. The CDR3 nucleotides are TGTGCCAGCAGCTGGGACAGGGGCTCGTATGGCTACACCTTC. It codes for CASSWDRGSYGYTF.

The chain couples TRBV25-1 to TRBJ2-7; perhaps TRBD1 as D (6 bases). Looked up from germline, CDR1 is MGHDK and CDR2 is SYGVNS. Trimming removed 1 base from V and 3 bases from J, with 13 bases in between. The CDR3 sequence is 15 residues long. CDR3 DNA sequence: TGTGCCAGCAGTGAATCTCAGGGGAATGTCTACGAGCAGTACTTC. Translation gives CASSESQGNVYEQYF.

The V call is TRBV7-2, the J call TRBJ2-6; TRBD1 matches 8 bases. The germline CDR1 and CDR2 sequences are SGHTA and FQGNSA. The CDR3 has 16 amino acids. J gave up 0 bases and V 5 bases, and 3 bases lay outside the gene matches. For the CDR3, the DNA is TGTGCCAGCAGCCGGACAGGGCGCTCTGGGGCCAACGTCCTGACTTTC. Its protein product is CASSRTGRSGANVLTF.

The J gene is TRBJ1-5, the V gene TRBV10-3, with 7 bases that match TRBD1. The V segment lost 6 bases and the J segment 3 bases; nucleotides outside the gene matches: 8. Per the germline V gene, CDR1 is ENHRY and CDR2 is SYGVKD. This CDR3 region has 15 residues. The CDR3 sequence is CAIRNGQANNQPQHF. CDR3 sequence (DNA): TGTGCCATCAGGAACGGACAGGCCAACAATCAGCCCCAGCATTTT.

This chain uses TRBV4-3 with TRBJ1-1; D call uncertain. The V gene's germline CDR1 is LGHNA and CDR2 YSLEER. V lost 0 bases to trimming and J lost 3 bases, with 8 bases between them. This CDR3 contains 14 residues. In DNA, the CDR3 is TGCGCCAGCAGCCAAGATCTCGGGGACACTGAAGCTTTCTTT. The encoded protein is CASSQDLGDTEAFF.

This chain joins TRBV25-1 and TRBJ2-1; TRBD2 agrees at 13 bases. The CDR3 covers 15 residues. CDR1 MGHDK and CDR2 SYGVNS come from the germline V gene. The V and J ends lost 6 bases and 5 bases, in that order; junction bases with no gene match: 4. CDR3 residues: CASSGTSGIHNEQFF. As DNA, the CDR3 is TGTGCCAGCAGCGGGACTAGCGGGATTCACAATGAGCAGTTCTTC.

A few counts support this clone. The V call is TRBV6-5, the J call TRBJ2-1; a possible D gene is TRBD2 (6 bases). The CDR3 consists of 16 residues. The V and J ends lost 0 bases and 1 base respectively, with 10 bases between them. The germline V gene encodes CDR1 MNHEY and CDR2 SVGAGI. CDR3 region: CASSYSVGGSYNEQFF. CDR3 in DNA: TGTGCCAGCAGTTACTCCGTTGGGGGGTCCTACAATGAGCAGTTCTTC.

The J gene is TRBJ2-6, the V gene TRBV23-1, with 7 positions matching TRBD2. TRBV23-1 is recorded as an ORF, its role being uncertain. CDR3 length equals 20 residues. Germline trimming cut 7 bases from V and 2 bases from J; bases unmatched to any gene: 20. CDR3 region: CASIQVPRGSPGAGANVLTF. The CDR3 DNA is TGCGCCAGCATCCAGGTACCTCGCGGGAGCCCTGGGGCTGGGGCCAACGTCCTGACTTTC.

This sequence joins TRBV27 and TRBJ1-1, with TRBD1 identical over 7 bases. The CDR3 extends over 17 amino acids. With V trimmed by 5 bases and J by 0 bases, 12 bases remained unmatched. Per germline, CDR1 MNHEY and CDR2 SMNVEV (reference sequence). The CDR3 DNA is TGTGCCAGCAGTCCCCCGGGACAGAGATTCATGAACACTGAAGCTTTCTTT. Protein product: CASSPPGQRFMNTEAFF.

The genes are TRBV5-1 and TRBJ1-4; possibly TRBD1 for D (6 bases). The CDR3 contains 15 residues. Trimming removed 3 bases at V and 7 bases at J, with 16 bases between. The germline CDR1 and CDR2 sequences are SGHRS and YFSETQ. The CDR3 DNA follows: TGCGCCAGCAGCTCCGGAGGGGGGGGCGGTGAAAAACTGTTTTTT. This encodes CASSSGGGGGEKLFF. The variable domain in full, with the rest retrieved from reference TRBV5-1 and TRBJ1-4, is KAGVTQTPRYLIKTRGQQVTLSCSPISGHRSVSWYQQTPGQGLQFLFEYFSETQRNKGNFPGRFSGRQFSNSRSEMNVSTLELGDSALYLCASSSGGGGGEKLFFGSGTQLSVL.

The chain combines TRBV7-2 with TRBJ2-1, with D perhaps matching TRBD2 (5 bases). Trimming took off 8 bases at V and 6 bases at J, with 23 bases between the two ends. Germline CDR1 and CDR2: SGHTA and FQGNSA. The CDR3 is 16 residues long. In DNA form, the CDR3 reads TGTGCCAGCCCCCCACCGGGGAAGAGGATGAGCAATGAGCAGTTCTTC. This codes for CASPPPGKRMSNEQFF.

This rearrangement joins TRBV2 to TRBJ2-1; D not resolved. The CDR3 loop spans 11 amino acids. V lost 8 bases and J 7 bases, leaving 9 bases between the germline ends. Germline lookup yields CDR1 SNHLY and CDR2 FYNNEI. Written as DNA, the CDR3 is TGTGCCAGCGGAGACCATAATGAGCAGTTCTTC. Translating it yields CASGDHNEQFF.

V gene TRBV27 combines with J gene TRBJ1-2, with 9 positions matching TRBD1. The ends lost 2 bases at V and 10 bases at J; junction bases unmatched: 5. The CDR3 sequence is 13 residues long. Germline values: CDR1 MNHEY, CDR2 SMNVEV (reference sequence). CDR3 protein: CASSLRGQGNYTF. CDR3 nucleotides: TGTGCCAGCAGTTTACGGGGACAGGGAAACTACACCTTC.